This T cell receptor (beta chain) derives from a study of Graves' ophthalmopathy and Graves' hyperthyroidism. Of note for this clonotype: Its cognate antigen is unknown.

CDR3 size: 13 residues. V shed 7 bases and J shed 4 bases, with 16 bases lying between them. Germline loops: CDR1 SQVTM, CDR2 ANQGSEA. Points from the study as a whole: Most expanded clonotypes in thyroid above 0.001 frequency also showed up in blood. Researchers report that a 13-signature model separated ophthalmopathy from stable hyperthyroidism, posting around 90% sensitivity and roughly 81% specificity.

Amplified material comprised TCR beta CDR3 regions derived from RNA transcripts. First-round RT-PCR relied on HTBI primers, and a second-round multiplex PCR came next. TCRdb redid the calling of the multiplex PCR reads with MiXCR, one entry per CDR3 protein. Of about 740,000 distinct CDR3 sequences in the sample, 35% to 50% were seen once. Moderate-to-severe activity, with CAS ≥3, NOSPECS ≥4 and duration under 3 months, characterized the donors with ophthalmopathy. Lactation, pregnancy, uncontrolled infections and other autoimmune diseases were all grounds for excluding patients. The TCR comes from an adult man with Graves' ophthalmopathy. This chain connects TRBV29-1 to TRBJ1-2, with a weak D call TRBD1 (5 bases). Sequencing used peripheral blood. The CDR3 coding sequence is TGCAGCGATAACCGGGACGCGGGCTATGGCTACACCTTC. Translated: CSDNRDAGYGYTF.